This T cell receptor (beta chain) derives from a study of molecular identifiers for immune sequencing clone quantification (dated by TCRdb to 2016 to 2019). Regarding the research as a whole: For a replicate experiment, RNA from 20,000 or 100,000 naive CD8 T cells was divided into five aliquots, of which four were sequenced. This methods study benchmarked molecular-identifier clustering-based TCR repertoire sequencing (MIDCIRS) and TCR RNA copy counting, using CD8 T cells to do so. On the study overall, not on this receptor specifically: Spiked-in Jurkat TCR RNA equivalent to a single cell was reported to be detectable even among 980,000 or so naive CD8 T cells. When barcode sub-clustering was left out, chimeric consensus sequences inflated TCR diversity, with chimeras reaching as high as 47%. Modeling estimated 3 to 3.5 recovered TCR RNA copies per cell, compared with about ten by digital PCR, which implies 30% to 35% capture efficiency. Identical TCR molecules sharing a barcode could cause highly expanded clone sizes to be underestimated. The naive libraries included spiked-in Jurkat TCR RNA (about 11 copies' worth), and this RNA is not part of the donor repertoire. In CMV-specific effector cells, clones with more than 20 RNA copies accounted for over 97% of molecules, whereas in naive cells such clones accounted for under 1%.

This clonotype showed up just a few times. Its cognate antigen has yet to be identified. No qualities accompany the bases; no much larger clone lies one base away. The library came from PCR. These reads were obtained on a NextSeq 500. Preparation of bulk TCR libraries followed a previously described approach, with the TCR primers listed in Table S5. Purification of total RNA was performed with the Qiagen AllPrep DNA/RNA kit. Reads from multiple sequencing runs of the same library were pooled before analysis. From the authors' description of their analysis: Only reads with exact TCR constant sequence were kept, trimmed to 150 nt, and grouped by their 12-nt molecular barcodes. Reads in each barcode group were sub-clustered using a 15% Levenshtein threshold, and a quality-weighted consensus sequence was built for each RNA molecule. Non-functional sequences were excluded, and lower-count sequences lying one edit away from another sequence were also excluded. On the basis of fitting two negative binomial distributions, barcode sub-clusters with fewer than 20% of the maximum read count were discarded. TCRdb reanalyzed the raw reads on its own, using fastp at Q25 for trimming and MiXCR for clone calling, and kept in-frame beta chains. Each CDR3 protein appears once, grouped with its most common genes and DNA. For this entry, the V and J calls and clone size follow TCRdb and not the study's own pipeline. Here the sample has some 590,000 distinct CDR3 sequences; about 25% occur a single time. The top ten constitute around 0.78% of the sample.

Libraries of naive CD8 T cells were built from anywhere between about 18,000 and 1,000,000 sorted cells, with 10%, 30% or 50% of the purified RNA used. Naive CD8 T cells, defined as CD8+CD4-CCR7+CD45RA+, were FACS-sorted into RLT Plus buffer on a BD FACSAria II. To test detection sensitivity, Jurkat RNA equal to over nine TCR copies was added to samples of roughly 18,000-1,100,000 naive CD8 T cells. CD8 T cells were enriched using RosetteSep CD8+ T Cell Enrichment Cocktail and Ficoll-Paque, and the enriched cells then underwent ACK red cell lysis. V is shortened by 5 bases, J by 2 bases, and the region joining them spans 14 bases. The germline V gene yields ENHRY for CDR1 and SYGVKD for CDR2. The CDR3 holds 15 amino acids from the cysteine to the phenylalanine. Only CDR3 DNA remains: 45 bases, in frame from the first base.

The sequence was collected from a human donor in good health. Some libraries in this study had Jurkat cell RNA spiked in. The sample consisted of naive CD8+ T cells from blood, with Jurkat cell RNA spiked in. According to the study, the label for this sample's cell subset or site signals: FACS-sorted CD8+CD4-CCR7+CD45RA+ naive T cells. The rearranged segments are TRBV10-3 and TRBJ2-3, with TRBD2 tentatively as D gene (5 bases match). The DNA is as follows: TGTGCCATCAGTCACTTTATGGGAGACACAGATACGCAGTATTTT. This encodes CAISHFMGDTDTQYF.